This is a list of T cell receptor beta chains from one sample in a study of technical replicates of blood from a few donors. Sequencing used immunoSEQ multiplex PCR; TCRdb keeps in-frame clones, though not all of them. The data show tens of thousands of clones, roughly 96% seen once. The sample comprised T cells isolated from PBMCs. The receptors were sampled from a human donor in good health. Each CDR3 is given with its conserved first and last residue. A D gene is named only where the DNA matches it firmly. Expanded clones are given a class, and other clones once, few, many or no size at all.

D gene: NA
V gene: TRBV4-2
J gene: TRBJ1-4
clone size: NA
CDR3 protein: CASSQVLSATNEKLFF
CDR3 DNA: TGTGCCAGCAGCCAAGTTCTATCCGCAACTAATGAAAAACTGTTTTTT

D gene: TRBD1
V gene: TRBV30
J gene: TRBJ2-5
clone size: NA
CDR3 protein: CAWTRDRRETQYF
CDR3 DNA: TGTGCCTGGACCCGGGACAGACGAGAGACCCAGTACTTC

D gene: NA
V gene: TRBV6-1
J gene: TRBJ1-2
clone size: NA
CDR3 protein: CASSQWLANYGYTF
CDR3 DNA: TGTGCCAGCAGTCAGTGGTTGGCTAACTATGGCTACACCTTC

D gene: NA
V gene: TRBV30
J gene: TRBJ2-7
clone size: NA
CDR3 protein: CAWIPNGVSYEQYF
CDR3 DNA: TGTGCCTGGATCCCCAACGGGGTCTCCTACGAGCAGTACTTC

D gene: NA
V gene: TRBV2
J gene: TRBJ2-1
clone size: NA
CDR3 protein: CASPTPEETNNEQFF
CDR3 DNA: TGTGCCAGCCCCACTCCGGAGGAAACAAACAATGAGCAGTTCTTC

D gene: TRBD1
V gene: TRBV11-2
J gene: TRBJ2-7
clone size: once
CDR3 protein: CASSQGTDAYEQYF
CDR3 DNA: TGTGCCAGCAGCCAAGGGACAGATGCCTACGAGCAGTACTTC

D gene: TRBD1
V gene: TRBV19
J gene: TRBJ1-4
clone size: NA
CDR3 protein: CASSIVGQGGEKLFF
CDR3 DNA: TGTGCCAGTAGTATAGTCGGACAGGGAGGGGAAAAACTGTTTTTT

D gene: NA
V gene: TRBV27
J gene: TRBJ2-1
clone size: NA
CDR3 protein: CASSLSHPGTHNEQFF
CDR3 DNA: TGTGCCAGCAGTTTATCGCATCCCGGGACTCACAATGAGCAGTTCTTC

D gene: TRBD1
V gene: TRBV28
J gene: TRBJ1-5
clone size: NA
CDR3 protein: CASSAPGQGFSPQHF
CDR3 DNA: TGTGCCAGCAGTGCTCCGGGACAGGGCTTTTCGCCCCAGCATTTT

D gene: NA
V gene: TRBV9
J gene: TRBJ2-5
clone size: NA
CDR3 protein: CASSASVQETQYF
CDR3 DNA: TGTGCCAGCAGCGCCAGTGTCCAAGAGACCCAGTACTTC

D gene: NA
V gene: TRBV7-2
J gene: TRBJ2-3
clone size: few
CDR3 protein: CASSLERRRGTDTQYF
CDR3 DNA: TGTGCCAGCAGCTTGGAACGGAGAAGGGGGACAGATACGCAGTATTTT

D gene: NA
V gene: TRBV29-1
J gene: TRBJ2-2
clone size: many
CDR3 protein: CSVEGLRTGELFF
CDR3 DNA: TGCAGCGTTGAAGGTTTGAGGACCGGGGAGCTGTTTTTT

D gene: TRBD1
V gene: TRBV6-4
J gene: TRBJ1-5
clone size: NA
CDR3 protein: CASSDRRGRNQPQHF
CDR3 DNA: TGTGCCAGCAGTGACCGCAGGGGGCGGAATCAGCCCCAGCATTTT

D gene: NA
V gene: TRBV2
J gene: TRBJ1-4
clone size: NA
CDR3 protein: CASLRLDSSNEKLFF
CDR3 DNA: TGTGCCAGCCTCAGGCTAGACAGCAGTAATGAAAAACTGTTTTTT

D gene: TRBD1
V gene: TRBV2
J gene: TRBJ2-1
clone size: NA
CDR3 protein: CASPGGHNEQFF
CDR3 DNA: TGTGCCAGCCCAGGGGGCCACAATGAGCAGTTCTTC

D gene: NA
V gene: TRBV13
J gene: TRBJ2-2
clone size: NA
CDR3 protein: CASSFWTANTGELFF
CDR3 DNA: TGTGCCAGCAGCTTCTGGACAGCGAACACCGGGGAGCTGTTTTTT

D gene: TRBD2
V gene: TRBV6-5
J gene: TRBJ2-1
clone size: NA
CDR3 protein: CASSYSGEGYNEQFF
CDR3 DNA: TGTGCCAGCAGTTACTCGGGGGAGGGCTACAATGAGCAGTTCTTC

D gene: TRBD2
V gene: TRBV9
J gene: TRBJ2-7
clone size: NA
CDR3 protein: CASSVGGGVSYEQYF
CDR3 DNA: TGTGCCAGCAGCGTTGGGGGGGGAGTGTCCTACGAGCAGTACTTC

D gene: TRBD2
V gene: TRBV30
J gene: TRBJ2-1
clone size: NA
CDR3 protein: CAWRREPYNEQFF
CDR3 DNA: TGTGCCTGGAGGCGGGAGCCTTACAATGAGCAGTTCTTC

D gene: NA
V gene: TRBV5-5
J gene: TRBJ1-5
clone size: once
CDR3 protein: CASSVRDNGQPQHF
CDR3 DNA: TGTGCCAGCAGTGTCCGGGACAACGGTCAGCCCCAGCATTTT

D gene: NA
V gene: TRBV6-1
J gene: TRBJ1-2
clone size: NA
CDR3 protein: CASTETRTNYGYTF
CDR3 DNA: TGTGCCAGCACTGAAACGAGGACTAACTATGGCTACACCTTC

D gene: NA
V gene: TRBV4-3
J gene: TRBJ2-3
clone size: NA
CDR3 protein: CASSPSINTDTQYF
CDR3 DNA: TGCGCCAGCAGCCCTAGTATCAACACAGATACGCAGTATTTT

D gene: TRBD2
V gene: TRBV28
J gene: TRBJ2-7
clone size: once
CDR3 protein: CASSSVAGGPYEQYF
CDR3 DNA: TGTGCCAGCAGTTCAGTAGCGGGAGGGCCTTACGAGCAGTACTTC

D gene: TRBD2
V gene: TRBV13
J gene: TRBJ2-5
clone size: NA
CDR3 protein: CASSPPRSGAGKTQYF
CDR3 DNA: TGTGCCAGCAGCCCCCCCCGGAGCGGGGCGGGTAAGACCCAGTACTTC

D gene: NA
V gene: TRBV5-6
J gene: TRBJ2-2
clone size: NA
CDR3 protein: CASSLPTESTGELFF
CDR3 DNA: TGTGCCAGCAGCTTGCCGACAGAATCCACCGGGGAGCTGTTTTTT

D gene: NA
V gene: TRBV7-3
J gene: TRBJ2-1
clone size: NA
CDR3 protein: CASSFSGYNEQFF
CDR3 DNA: TGTGCCAGCAGCTTCTCGGGCTACAATGAGCAGTTCTTC

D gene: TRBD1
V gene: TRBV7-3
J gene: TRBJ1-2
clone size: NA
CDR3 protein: CASSLGQGAGYTF
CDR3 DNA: TGTGCCAGCAGCTTGGGACAGGGGGCTGGCTACACCTTC

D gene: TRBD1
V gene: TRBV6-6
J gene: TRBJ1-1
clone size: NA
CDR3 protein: CASSDGTGYTEAFF
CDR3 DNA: TGTGCCAGCAGTGACGGGACAGGATACACTGAAGCTTTCTTT

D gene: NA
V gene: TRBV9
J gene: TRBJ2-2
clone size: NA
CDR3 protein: CASSVEGRYHTGELFF
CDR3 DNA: TGTGCCAGCAGCGTAGAAGGGAGGTACCACACCGGGGAGCTGTTTTTT

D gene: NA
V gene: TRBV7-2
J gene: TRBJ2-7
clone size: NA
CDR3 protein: CATLAGQGGYEQYF
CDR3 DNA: TGTGCCACCCTCGCGGGGCAGGGAGGCTACGAGCAGTACTTC

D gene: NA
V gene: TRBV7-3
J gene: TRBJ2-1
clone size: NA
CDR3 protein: CASSQGPGMGEQFF
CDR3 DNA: TGTGCCAGCAGCCAGGGTCCAGGGATGGGTGAGCAGTTCTTC

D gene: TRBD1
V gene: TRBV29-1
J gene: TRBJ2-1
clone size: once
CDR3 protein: CSVEKGASSYNEQFF
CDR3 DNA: TGCAGCGTTGAAAAGGGGGCTTCCTCCTACAATGAGCAGTTCTTC

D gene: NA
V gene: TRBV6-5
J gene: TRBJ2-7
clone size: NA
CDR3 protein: CASSYSRGGNEQYF
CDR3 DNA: TGTGCCAGCAGTTACTCGAGAGGCGGGAACGAGCAGTACTTC

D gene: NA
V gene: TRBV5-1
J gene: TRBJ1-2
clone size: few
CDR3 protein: CASSLGSATEGYTF
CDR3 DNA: TGCGCCAGCAGCTTGGGATCGGCGACAGAGGGCTACACCTTC

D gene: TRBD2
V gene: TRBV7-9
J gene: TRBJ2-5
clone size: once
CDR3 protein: CASSGPSGTAETQYF
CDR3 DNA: TGTGCCAGCAGCGGACCTAGCGGGACGGCAGAGACCCAGTACTTC

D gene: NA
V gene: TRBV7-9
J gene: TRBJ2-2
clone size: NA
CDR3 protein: CASRFPGPTGELFF
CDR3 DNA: TGTGCCAGCAGATTTCCAGGGCCCACCGGGGAGCTGTTTTTT

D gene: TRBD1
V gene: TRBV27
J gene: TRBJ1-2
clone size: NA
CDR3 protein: CASSTGTGYGYTF
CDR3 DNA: TGTGCCAGCAGTACCGGGACAGGGTATGGCTACACCTTC

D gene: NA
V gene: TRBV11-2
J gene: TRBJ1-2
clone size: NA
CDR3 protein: CASSWRDGGFYGYTF
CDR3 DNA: TGTGCCAGCAGCTGGCGGGACGGAGGATTTTATGGCTACACCTTC

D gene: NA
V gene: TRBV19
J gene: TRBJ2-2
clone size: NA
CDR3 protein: CASSIDRVANTGELFF
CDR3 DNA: TGTGCCAGTAGTATAGACAGGGTGGCGAACACCGGGGAGCTGTTTTTT

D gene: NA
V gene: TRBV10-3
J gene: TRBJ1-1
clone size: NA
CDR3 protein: CAIAAEGTEAFF
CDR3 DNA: TGTGCCATCGCGGCTGAGGGCACTGAAGCTTTCTTT

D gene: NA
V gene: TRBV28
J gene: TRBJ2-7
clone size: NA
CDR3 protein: CASTRTPDFYEQYF
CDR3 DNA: TGTGCCAGCACTAGGACACCTGACTTTTACGAGCAGTACTTC

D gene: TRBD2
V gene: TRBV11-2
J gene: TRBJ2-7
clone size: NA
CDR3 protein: CASSWLLAGFYEQYF
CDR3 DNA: TGTGCCAGCAGTTGGCTTTTAGCGGGATTTTACGAGCAGTACTTC

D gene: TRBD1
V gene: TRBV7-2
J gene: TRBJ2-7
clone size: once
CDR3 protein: CASSLAGQGTYEQYF
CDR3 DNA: TGTGCCAGCAGCTTAGCCGGACAGGGGACCTACGAGCAGTACTTC

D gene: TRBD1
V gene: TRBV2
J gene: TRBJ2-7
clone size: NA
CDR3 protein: CASNSGQGIFEQYF
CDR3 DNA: TGTGCCAGCAATTCGGGACAGGGGATCTTCGAGCAGTACTTC

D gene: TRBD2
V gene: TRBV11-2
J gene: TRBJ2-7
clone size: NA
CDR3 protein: CASSSPLGVREIVDEQYF
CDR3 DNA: TGTGCCAGCAGCTCACCCTTGGGCGTGCGGGAGATAGTCGACGAGCAGTACTTC

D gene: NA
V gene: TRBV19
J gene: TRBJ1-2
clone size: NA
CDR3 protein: CASSASVANYGYTF
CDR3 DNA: TGTGCCAGTAGTGCGTCGGTTGCTAACTATGGCTACACCTTC

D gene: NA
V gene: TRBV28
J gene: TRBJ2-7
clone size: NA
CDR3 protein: CASSFSGVEQYF
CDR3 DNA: TGTGCCAGCAGTTTTTCAGGGGTCGAGCAGTACTTC

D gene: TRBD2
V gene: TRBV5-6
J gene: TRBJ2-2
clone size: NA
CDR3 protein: CASSYPGLAGVRDTGELFF
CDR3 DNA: TGTGCCAGCAGCTATCCGGGACTAGCGGGAGTGAGAGACACCGGGGAGCTGTTTTTT

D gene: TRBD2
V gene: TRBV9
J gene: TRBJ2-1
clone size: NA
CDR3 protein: CASSVTSVNNEQFF
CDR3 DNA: TGTGCCAGCAGCGTTACTAGCGTAAACAATGAGCAGTTCTTC

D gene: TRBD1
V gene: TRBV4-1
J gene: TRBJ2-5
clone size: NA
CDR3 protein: CASSQASGGPETQYF
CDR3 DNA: TGCGCCAGCAGCCAGGCTTCAGGGGGCCCAGAGACCCAGTACTTC

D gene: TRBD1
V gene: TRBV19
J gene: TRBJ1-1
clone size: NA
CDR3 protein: CASSIDSTGGDFTEAFF
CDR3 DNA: TGTGCCAGTAGTATAGATTCTACAGGGGGCGATTTCACTGAAGCTTTCTTT

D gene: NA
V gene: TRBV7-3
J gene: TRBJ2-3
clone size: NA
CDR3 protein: CASSSKVRGGTDTQYF
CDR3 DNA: TGTGCCAGCAGCTCCAAAGTCCGGGGAGGCACAGATACGCAGTATTTT

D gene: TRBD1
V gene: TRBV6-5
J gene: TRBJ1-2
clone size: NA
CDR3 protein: CASSPGQGSYGYTF
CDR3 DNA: TGTGCCAGCAGTCCGGGACAGGGGTCTTATGGCTACACCTTC

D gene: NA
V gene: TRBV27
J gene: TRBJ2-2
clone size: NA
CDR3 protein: CASSLSGSSIGELFF
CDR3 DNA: TGTGCCAGCAGTTTATCAGGCTCTAGCATCGGGGAGCTGTTTTTT

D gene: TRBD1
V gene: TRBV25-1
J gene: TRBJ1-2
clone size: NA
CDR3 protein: CASSGQGAMNGYTF
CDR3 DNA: TGTGCCAGCAGTGGACAGGGGGCGATGAATGGCTACACCTTC

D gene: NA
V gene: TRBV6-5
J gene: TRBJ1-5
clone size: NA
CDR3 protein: CASRQDAGQPQHF
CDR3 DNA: TGTGCCAGCAGGCAGGACGCGGGGCAGCCCCAGCATTTT

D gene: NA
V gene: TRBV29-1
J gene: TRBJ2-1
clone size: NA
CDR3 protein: CSVAWNEQFF
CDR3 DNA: TGCAGCGTAGCCTGGAATGAGCAGTTCTTC